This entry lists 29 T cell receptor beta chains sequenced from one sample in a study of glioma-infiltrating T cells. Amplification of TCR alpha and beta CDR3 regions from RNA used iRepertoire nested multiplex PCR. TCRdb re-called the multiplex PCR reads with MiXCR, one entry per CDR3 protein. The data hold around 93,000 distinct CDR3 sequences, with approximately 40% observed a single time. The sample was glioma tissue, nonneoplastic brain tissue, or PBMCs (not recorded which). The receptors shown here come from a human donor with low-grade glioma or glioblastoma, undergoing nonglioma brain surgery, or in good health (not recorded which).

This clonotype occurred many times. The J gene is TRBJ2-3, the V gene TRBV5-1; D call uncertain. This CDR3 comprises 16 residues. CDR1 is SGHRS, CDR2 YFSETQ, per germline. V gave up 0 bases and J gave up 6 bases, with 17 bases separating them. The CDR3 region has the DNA TGCGCCAGCAGCTTGGGAGACGGCGATTCTTGGGATACGCAGTATTTT. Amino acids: CASSLGDGDSWDTQYF.

CDR3 protein: CASSSTGFVGGYTF. DNA for the CDR3: TGTGCCAGCAGTTCGACAGGGTTTGTCGGAGGCTACACCTTC. V usage is TRBV27 and J usage is TRBJ1-2, with 7 bases fitting TRBD1. The ends lost 4 bases at V and 8 bases at J; junction bases unmatched: 10. Germline CDR1 MNHEY, CDR2 SMNVEV (reference sequence). The CDR3 runs 14 residues.

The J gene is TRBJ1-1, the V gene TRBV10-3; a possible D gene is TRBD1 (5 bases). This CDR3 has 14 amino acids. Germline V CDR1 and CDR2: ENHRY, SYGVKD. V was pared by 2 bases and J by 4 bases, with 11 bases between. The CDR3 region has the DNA TGTGCCATCAGTGAGGGCTCACAGGTCACTGAAGCTTTCTTT. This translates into CAISEGSQVTEAFF.

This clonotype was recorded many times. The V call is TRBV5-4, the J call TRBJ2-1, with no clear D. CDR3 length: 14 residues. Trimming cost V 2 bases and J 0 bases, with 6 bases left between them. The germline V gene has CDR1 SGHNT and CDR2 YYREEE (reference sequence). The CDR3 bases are TGTGCCAGCAGCTTTAGGAACTCCTACAATGAGCAGTTCTTC. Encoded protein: CASSFRNSYNEQFF.

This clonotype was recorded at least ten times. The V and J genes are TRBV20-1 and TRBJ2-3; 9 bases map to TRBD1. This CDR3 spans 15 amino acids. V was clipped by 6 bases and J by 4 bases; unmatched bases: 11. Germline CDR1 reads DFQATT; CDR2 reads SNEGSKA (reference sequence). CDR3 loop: CSAARTGASSDTQYF. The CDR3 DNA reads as TGCAGTGCAGCTAGGACAGGGGCCTCTTCAGATACGCAGTATTTT.

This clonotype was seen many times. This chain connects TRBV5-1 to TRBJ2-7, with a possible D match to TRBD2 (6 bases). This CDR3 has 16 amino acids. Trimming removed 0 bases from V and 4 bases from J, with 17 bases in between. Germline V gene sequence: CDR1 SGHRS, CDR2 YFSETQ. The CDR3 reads CASSLGSTGGTYEQYF. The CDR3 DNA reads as TGCGCCAGCAGCTTGGGGTCGACCGGGGGAACGTACGAGCAGTACTTC.

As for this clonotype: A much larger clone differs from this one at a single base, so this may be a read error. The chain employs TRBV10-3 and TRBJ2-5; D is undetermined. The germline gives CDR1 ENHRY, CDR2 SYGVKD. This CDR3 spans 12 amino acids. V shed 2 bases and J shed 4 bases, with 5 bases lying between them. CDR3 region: CAISESRETQYF. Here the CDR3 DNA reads TGTGCCATCAGTGAGAGCCGAGAGACCCAGTACTTC.

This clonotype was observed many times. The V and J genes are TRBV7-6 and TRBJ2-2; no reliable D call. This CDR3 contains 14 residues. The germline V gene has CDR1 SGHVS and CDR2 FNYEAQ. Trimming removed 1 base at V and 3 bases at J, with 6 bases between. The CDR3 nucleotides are TGTGCCAGCAGCTTAGTTTTGGACACCGGGGAGCTGTTTTTT. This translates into CASSLVLDTGELFF.

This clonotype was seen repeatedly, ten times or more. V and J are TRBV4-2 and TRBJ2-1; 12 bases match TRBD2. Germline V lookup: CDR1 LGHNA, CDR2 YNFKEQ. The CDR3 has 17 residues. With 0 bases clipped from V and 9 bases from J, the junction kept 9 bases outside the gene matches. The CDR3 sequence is CASSQEVTGLAGSEQFF. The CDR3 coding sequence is TGTGCCAGCAGCCAAGAAGTAACGGGACTAGCGGGTTCTGAGCAGTTCTTC.

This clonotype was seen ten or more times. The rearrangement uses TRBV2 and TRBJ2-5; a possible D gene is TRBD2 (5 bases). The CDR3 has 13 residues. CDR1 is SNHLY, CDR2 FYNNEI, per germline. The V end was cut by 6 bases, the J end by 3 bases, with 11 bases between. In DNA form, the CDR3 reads TGTGCCAGCAGAGAGGGAACAGAAGAGACCCAGTACTTC. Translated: CASREGTEETQYF.

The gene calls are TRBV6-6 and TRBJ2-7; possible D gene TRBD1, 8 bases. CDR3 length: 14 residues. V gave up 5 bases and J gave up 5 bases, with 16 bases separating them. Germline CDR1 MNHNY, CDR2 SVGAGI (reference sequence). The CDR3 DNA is TGTGCCAGCAGTCGACAGGGGACTATCCACGAGCAGTACTTC. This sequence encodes CASSRQGTIHEQYF.

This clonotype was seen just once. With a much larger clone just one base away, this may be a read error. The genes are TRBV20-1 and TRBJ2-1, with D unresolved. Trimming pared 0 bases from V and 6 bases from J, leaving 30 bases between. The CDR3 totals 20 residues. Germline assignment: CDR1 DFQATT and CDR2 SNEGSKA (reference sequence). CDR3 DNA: TGCAGTGCTAGAGATCTAGACAAAGAAACCCCCAACCAAAGCTTCAATGAGCAGTTCTTC. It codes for CSARDLDKETPNQSFNEQFF.

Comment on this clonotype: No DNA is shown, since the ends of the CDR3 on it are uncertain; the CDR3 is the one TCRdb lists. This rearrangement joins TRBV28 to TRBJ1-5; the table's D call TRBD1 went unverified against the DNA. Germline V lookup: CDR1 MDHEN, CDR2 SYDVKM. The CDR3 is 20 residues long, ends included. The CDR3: CASSFYICSAPEDTDRPQHF.

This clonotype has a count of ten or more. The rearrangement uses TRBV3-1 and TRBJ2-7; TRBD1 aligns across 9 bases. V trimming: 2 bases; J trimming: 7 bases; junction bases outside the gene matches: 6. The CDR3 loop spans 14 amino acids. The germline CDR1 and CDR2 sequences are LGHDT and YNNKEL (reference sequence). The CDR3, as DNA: TGTGCCAGCAGCCAACGGGACAGGGTTCGTGAGCAGTACTTC. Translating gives CASSQRDRVREQYF.

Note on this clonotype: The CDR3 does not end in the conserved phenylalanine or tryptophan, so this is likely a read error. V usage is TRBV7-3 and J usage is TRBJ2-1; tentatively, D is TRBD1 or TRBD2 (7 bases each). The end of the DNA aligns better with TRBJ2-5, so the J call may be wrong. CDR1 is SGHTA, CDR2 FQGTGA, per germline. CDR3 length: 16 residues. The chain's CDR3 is CASSPTGRGGWETQYL. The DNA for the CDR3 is TGTGCCAGCAGCCCTACTGGCAGGGGGGGGTGGGAGACCCAGTACTTA.

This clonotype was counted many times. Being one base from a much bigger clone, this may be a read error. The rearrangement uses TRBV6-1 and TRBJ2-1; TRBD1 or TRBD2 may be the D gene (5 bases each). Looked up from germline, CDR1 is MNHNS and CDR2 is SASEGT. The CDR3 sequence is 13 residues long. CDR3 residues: CASKQAGVNGQFF. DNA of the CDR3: TGTGCCAGCAAACAGGCCGGGGTCAATGGGCAGTTCTTC.

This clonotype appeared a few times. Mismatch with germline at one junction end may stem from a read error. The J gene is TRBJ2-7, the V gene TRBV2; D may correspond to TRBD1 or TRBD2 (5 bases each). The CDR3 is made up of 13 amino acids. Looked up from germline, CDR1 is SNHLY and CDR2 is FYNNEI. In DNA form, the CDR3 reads TGCGCCAGCACCCAGGGACCCGCGTACAAGCAGTACTTC. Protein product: CASTQGPAYKQYF.

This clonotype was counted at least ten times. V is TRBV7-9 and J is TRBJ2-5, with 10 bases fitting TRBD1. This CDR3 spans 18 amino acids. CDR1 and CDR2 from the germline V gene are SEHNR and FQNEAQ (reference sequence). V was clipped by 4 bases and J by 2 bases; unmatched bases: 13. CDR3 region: CASSSLGTGARQQETQYF. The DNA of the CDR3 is TGTGCCAGCAGCTCTCTGGGGACAGGGGCCCGCCAACAAGAGACCCAGTACTTC.

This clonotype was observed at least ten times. CDR3 region: CSVPKGGVDTEAFF. CDR3 nucleotides: TGCAGCGTTCCGAAGGGGGGAGTAGATACTGAAGCTTTCTTT. The gene calls are TRBV29-1 and TRBJ1-1; TRBD1 is a possible D gene (6 bases). The CDR3 spans 14 residues. V gave up 5 bases and J gave up 5 bases, with 18 bases separating them. CDR1 is SQVTM and CDR2 is ANQGSEA in the germline V gene.

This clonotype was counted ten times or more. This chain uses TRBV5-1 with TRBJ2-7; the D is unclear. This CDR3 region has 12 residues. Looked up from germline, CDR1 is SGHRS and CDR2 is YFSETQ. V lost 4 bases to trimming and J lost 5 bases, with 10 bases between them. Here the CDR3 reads CASSLSTHEQYF. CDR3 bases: TGCGCCAGCAGCCTCTCAACCCACGAGCAGTACTTC.

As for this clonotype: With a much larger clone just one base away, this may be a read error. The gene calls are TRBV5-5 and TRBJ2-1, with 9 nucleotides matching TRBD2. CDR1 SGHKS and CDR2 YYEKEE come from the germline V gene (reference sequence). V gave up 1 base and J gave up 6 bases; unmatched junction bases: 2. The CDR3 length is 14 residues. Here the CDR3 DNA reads TGTGCCAGCAGCTTGCTTAGCGGGAGCAATGAGCAGTTCTTC. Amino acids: CASSLLSGSNEQFF. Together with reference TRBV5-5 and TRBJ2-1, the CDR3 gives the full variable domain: DAGVTQSPTHLIKTRGQQVTLRCSPISGHKSVSWYQQVLGQGPQFIFQYYEKEERGRGNFPDRFSARQFPNYSSELNVNALLLGDSALYLCASSLLSGSNEQFFGPGTRLTVL.

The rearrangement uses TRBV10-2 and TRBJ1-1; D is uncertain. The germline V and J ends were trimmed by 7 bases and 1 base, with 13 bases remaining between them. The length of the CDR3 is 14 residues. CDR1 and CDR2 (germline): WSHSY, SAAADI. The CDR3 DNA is TGCGCCAGCATCACGCGGACGAGGAACACTGAAGCTTTCTTT. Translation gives CASITRTRNTEAFF.

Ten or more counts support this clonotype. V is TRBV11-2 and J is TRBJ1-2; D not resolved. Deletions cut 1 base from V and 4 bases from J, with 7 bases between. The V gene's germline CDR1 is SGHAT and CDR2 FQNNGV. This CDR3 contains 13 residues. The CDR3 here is CASSLAGPYGYTF. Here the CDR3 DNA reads TGTGCCAGCAGCTTAGCAGGCCCCTATGGCTACACCTTC.

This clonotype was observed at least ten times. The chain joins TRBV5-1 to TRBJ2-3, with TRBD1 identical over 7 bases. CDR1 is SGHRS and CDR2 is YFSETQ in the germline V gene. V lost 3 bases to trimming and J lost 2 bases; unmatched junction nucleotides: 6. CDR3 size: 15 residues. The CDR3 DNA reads TGCGCCAGCAGCTACGCGACAGGGATCACAGATACGCAGTATTTT. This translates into CASSYATGITDTQYF.

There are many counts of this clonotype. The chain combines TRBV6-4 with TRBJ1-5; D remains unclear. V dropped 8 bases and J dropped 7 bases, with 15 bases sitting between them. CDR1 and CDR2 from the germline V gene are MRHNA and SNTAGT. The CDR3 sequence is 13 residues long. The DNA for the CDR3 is TGTGCCAGCTCTGTCCGGGAAGGGCAGCCCCAGCATTTT. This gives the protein CASSVREGQPQHF.

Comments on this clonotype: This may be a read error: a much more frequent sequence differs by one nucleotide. The CDR3 DNA is TGTGCCAGCAGCCCCCCCCCCGTTTACAATGAGCAGTTCTTC. Its protein is CASSPPPVYNEQFF. V is TRBV7-8 and J is TRBJ2-1; D uncertain. The CDR3 totals 14 residues. V lost 5 bases to trimming and J lost 4 bases, with 12 bases between them. The germline V gene has CDR1 SGHVS and CDR2 FQNEAQ. Full variable domain (remainder filled in from reference TRBV7-8 and TRBJ2-1): GAGVSQSPRYKVAKRGQDVALRCDPISGHVSLFWYQQALGQGPEFLTYFQNEAQLDKSGLPSDRFFAERPEGSVSTLKIQRTQQEDSAVYLCASSPPPVYNEQFFGPGTRLTVL.

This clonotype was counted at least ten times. In DNA form, the CDR3 reads TGTGCCAGCAGTTTGTCCGGGGGCCATGGCTACACCTTC. Encoded protein: CASSLSGGHGYTF. The V call is TRBV27, the J call TRBJ1-2; perhaps TRBD1 as D (6 bases). V lost 3 bases and J 6 bases, leaving 11 bases between the germline ends. This CDR3 has 13 amino acids. Germline values: CDR1 MNHEY, CDR2 SMNVEV (reference sequence).

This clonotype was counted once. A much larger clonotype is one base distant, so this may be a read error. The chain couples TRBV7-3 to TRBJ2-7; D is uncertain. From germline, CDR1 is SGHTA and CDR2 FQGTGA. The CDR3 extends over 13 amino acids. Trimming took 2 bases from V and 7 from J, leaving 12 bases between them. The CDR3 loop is CASSLVRPGEQYF. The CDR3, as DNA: TGTGCCAGCAGCTTAGTACGTCCCGGGGAGCAGTACTTC.

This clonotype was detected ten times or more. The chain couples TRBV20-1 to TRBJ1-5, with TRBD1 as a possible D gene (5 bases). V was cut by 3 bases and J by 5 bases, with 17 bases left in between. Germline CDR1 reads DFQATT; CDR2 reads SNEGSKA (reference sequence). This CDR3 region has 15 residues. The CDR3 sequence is CSASRLGRDDQPQHF. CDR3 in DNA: TGCAGTGCTAGCAGGCTCGGCAGGGACGATCAGCCCCAGCATTTT.